This entry is about one T cell receptor beta chain. This sample stems from a study of blood T cell repertoires in COVID-19. Study overall: The United States, Italy and Spain provided the acute and convalescent COVID-19 samples. T cells, B-cell-depleted T cells, or PBMCs provided the cDNA or gDNA that served as material.

Trimming at V came to 5 bases and at J to 4 bases, leaving 5 bases not matched to a gene. Germline V gene sequence: CDR1 MNHEY, CDR2 SMNVEV (reference sequence). This CDR3 region has 15 residues. TCRdb's table, derived via immunoSEQ multiplex PCR, lists solely in-frame clones and lacks some. The sample shows around 150,000 clones, approximately 83% of them seen only once. The chain couples TRBV27 to TRBJ2-2, with TRBD2 matching 9 bases. This clonotype was sampled from a man aged 70-80 years with acute or convalescent COVID-19. The material sequenced was peripheral blood. CDR3 nucleotides: TGTGCCAGCAGTCTCCCTAGCGGGGCCACCGGGGAGCTGTTTTTT. Its translation: CASSLPSGATGELFF.